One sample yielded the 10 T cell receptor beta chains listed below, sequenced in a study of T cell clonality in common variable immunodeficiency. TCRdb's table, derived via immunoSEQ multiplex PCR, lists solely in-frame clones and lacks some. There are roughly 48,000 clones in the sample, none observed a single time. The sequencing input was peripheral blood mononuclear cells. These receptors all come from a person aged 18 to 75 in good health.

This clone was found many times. The CDR3 loop is CAWSLSTGGWETQYF. The part of the CDR3 DNA that was read is TGTGCCTGGAGTTTATCGACAGGGGGATGGGAGACC. The chain carries TRBV30 and TRBJ2-5; 9 bases are shared with TRBD1. The missing CDR3 end, 3 residues past where the read stops, is filled in from the germline J gene. The CDR3 consists of 15 residues. Trimming took 2 bases from V and 5 from J; bases not matched to a gene: 9. In germline, CDR1 is GTSNPN, CDR2 SVGIG (reference sequence).

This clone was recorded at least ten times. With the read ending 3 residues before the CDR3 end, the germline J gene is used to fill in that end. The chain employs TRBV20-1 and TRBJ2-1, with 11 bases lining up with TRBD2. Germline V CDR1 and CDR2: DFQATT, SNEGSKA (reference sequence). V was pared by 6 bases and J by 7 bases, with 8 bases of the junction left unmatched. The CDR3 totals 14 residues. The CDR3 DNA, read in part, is TGCAGTGCAACGACTAGCGGGATAGGTAATGAG. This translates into CSATTSGIGNE. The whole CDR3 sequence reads CSATTSGIGNEQFF.

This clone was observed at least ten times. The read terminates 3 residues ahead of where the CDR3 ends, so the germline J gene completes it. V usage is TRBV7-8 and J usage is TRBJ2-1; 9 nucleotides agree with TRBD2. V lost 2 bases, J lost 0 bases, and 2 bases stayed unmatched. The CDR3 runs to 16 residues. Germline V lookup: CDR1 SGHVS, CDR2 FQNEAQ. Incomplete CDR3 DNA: TGTGCCAGCAGCTTATCTAGCGGGAACTCCTACAATGAG. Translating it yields CASSLSSGNSYNE. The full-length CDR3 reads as CASSLSSGNSYNEQFF.

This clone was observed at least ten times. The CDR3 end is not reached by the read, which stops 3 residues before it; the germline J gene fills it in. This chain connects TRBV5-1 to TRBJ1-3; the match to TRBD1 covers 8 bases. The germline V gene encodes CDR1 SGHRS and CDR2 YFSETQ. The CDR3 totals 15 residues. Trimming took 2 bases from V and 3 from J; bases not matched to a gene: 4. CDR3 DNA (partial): TGCGCCAGCAGCTTTCAGGGGGCTATTGGAAACACC. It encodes CASSFQGAIGNT. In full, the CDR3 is CASSFQGAIGNTIYF.

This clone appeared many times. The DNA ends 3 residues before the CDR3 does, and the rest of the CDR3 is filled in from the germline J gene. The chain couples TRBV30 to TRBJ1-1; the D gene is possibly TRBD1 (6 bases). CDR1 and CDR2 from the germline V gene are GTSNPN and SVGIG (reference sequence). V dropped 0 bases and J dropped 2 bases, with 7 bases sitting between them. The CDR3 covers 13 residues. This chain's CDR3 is CAWSVDSNTEAFF. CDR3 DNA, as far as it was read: TGTGCCTGGAGTGTGGACAGCAACACTGAA.

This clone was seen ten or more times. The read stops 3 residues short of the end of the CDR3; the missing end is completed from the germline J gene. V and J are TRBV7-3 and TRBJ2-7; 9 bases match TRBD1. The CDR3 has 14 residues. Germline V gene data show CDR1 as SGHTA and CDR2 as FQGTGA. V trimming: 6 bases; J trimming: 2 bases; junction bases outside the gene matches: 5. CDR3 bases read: TGTGCCAGCAGTTTCACAGGGGGCACCTACGAG. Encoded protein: CASSFTGGTYE. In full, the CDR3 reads CASSFTGGTYEQYF.

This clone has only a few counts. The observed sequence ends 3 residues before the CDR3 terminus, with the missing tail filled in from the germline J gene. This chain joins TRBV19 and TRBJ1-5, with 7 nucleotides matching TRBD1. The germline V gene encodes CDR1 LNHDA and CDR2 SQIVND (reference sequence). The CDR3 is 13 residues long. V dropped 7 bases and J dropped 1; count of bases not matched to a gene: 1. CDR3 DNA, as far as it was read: TGTGCCAGTAAGACAGGGAGCAATCAGCCC. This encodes CASKTGSNQP. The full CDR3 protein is CASKTGSNQPQHF.

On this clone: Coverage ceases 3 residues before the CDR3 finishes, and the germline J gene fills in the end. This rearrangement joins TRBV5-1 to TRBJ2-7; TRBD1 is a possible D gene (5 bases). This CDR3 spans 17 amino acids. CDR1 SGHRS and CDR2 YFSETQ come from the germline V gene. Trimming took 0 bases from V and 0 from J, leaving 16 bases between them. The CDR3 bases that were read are TGCGCCAGCAGCTTGGGGGCAGGGTTCGTCAGCTCCTACGAG. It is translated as CASSLGAGFVSSYE. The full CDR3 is CASSLGAGFVSSYEQYF.

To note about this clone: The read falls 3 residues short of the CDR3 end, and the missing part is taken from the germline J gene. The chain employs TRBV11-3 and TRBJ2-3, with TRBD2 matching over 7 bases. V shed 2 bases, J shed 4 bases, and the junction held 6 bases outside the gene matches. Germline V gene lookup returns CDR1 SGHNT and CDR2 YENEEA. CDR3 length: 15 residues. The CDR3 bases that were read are TGTGCCAGCAGCTTACGGCTAGCGGTATCAGATACG. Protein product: CASSLRLAVSDT. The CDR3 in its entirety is CASSLRLAVSDTQYF.

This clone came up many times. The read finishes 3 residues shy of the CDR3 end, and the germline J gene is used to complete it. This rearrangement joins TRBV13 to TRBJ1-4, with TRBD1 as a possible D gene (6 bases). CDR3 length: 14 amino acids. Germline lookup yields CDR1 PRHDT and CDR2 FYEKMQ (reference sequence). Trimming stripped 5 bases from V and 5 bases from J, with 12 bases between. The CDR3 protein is CASSEDSKNEKLFF. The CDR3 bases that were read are TGTGCCAGCAGCGAGGACAGCAAGAATGAAAAA.